Below are 27 T cell receptor beta chains sequenced from a single sample in a study of CD8 T cells in ankylosing spondylitis (TCRdb year 2017). For these TCRs, the target antigens are not known. The paper as a whole reports these results and caveats: A TCR beta motif of fewer than 10 highly homologous amino acid variants appeared characteristic of blood from ankylosing spondylitis patients.

Library preparation employed 5' RACE. The sample was run on an Illumina HiSeq 2500. Using fastp at Q25 and MiXCR, TCRdb reprocessed the public reads and kept productive beta chains. Rows are unified per CDR3 protein, each entry keeping the most common DNA and genes. This sample holds about 220,000 distinct CDR3 sequences; approximately 16% were observed only once. The ten largest clones add up to about two fifths of the sample. Sequencing used blood, either unsorted or a sorted T cell fraction (not recorded which). All receptors derive from a male donor with ankylosing spondylitis.

The CDR3 DNA is TGTGCCAGCAGCCCCCAAGGACAGGGAAGGTATGGCTACACCTTC. The encoded protein is CASSPQGQGRYGYTF. The rearrangement joins TRBV13 to TRBJ1-2, with 8 bases that match TRBD1. Germline CDR1 reads PRHDT; CDR2 reads FYEKMQ (reference sequence). Trimming cost V 5 bases and J 5 bases; bases outside gene matches: 10. The CDR3 runs to 15 residues.

This clonotype was counted between two and nine times. DNA for the CDR3: TGTGCCAGCAGCCAAACTTGGGGGCAGCCCCAGCATTTT. It is translated as CASSQTWGQPQHF. The chain couples TRBV3-1 to TRBJ1-5, with D perhaps TRBD1 (5 bases). Trimming removed 2 bases at V and 7 bases at J, with 9 bases between. The CDR3 has 13 residues. The V gene's germline CDR1 is LGHDT and CDR2 YNNKEL (reference sequence).

V usage is TRBV6-1 and J usage is TRBJ2-1; unclear D gene. V was cut by 1 base and J by 1 base, with 8 bases left in between. CDR3 length: 15 amino acids. Germline lookup yields CDR1 MNHNS and CDR2 SASEGT. The CDR3 DNA is TGTGCCAGCAGTGAAGGAAGCTTTTCCTACAATGAGCAGTTCTTC. Its translation is CASSEGSFSYNEQFF.

The V gene is TRBV5-1, the J gene TRBJ2-1; possible D gene TRBD2, 6 bases. CDR3 length equals 17 residues. The germline CDR1 and CDR2 sequences are SGHRS and YFSETQ. The V end was cut by 5 bases, the J end by 4 bases, with 22 bases between. The CDR3 coding sequence is TGCGCCAGCAGTTTTTTAGGCCTAGCGCTTCATTACAATGAGCAGTTCTTC. Translated: CASSFLGLALHYNEQFF. The variable domain in full, completed from reference TRBV5-1 and TRBJ2-1, reads KAGVTQTPRYLIKTRGQQVTLSCSPISGHRSVSWYQQTPGQGLQFLFEYFSETQRNKGNFPGRFSGRQFSNSRSEMNVSTLELGDSALYLCASSFLGLALHYNEQFFGPGTRLTVL.

In its sample, this clonotype was seen a few times. The V and J genes are TRBV6-2 or TRBV6-3 and TRBJ2-1, with D tentatively TRBD1 (5 bases). In germline, CDR1 is MNHEY, CDR2 SVGEGT. The germline V and J ends were trimmed by 6 bases and 4 bases, with 16 bases remaining between them. The CDR3 spans 15 residues. CDR3 region: CASSPGQPLYNEQFF. The DNA of the CDR3 is TGTGCCAGCAGCCCAGGACAACCCCTTTACAATGAGCAGTTCTTC.

This clonotype was counted a few times. This chain connects TRBV12-3 or TRBV12-4 to TRBJ1-2, with D possibly TRBD1 on 6 matching bases. Trimming cost V 6 bases and J 6 bases, with 17 bases left between them. The CDR3 contains 14 residues. The CDR3 region has the DNA TGTGCCAGCAGCCCGGGGGCCCAATGGGATGGCTACACCTTC. This encodes CASSPGAQWDGYTF.

This chain joins TRBV29-1 and TRBJ1-2, with D unclear. V lost 3 bases, J lost 0 bases, and 14 bases lay in between. The germline V gene has CDR1 SQVTM and CDR2 ANQGSEA. There are 15 residues in the CDR3. The CDR3 loop reads CSVDVALGANYGYTF. The CDR3, as DNA: TGCAGCGTTGATGTCGCCCTCGGAGCTAACTATGGCTACACCTTC.

The CDR3 loop is CANEAGSSYNEQFF. The CDR3 coding sequence is TGTGCCAACGAGGCCGGAAGCTCCTACAATGAGCAGTTCTTC. V usage is TRBV7-2 and J usage is TRBJ2-1; D remains unclear. The CDR3 runs 14 residues. Germline lookup yields CDR1 SGHTA and CDR2 FQGNSA. Trimming left V 10 bases short and J 0 bases short, with 13 bases between.

This clonotype came up many times. V gene TRBV12-3 or TRBV12-4 combines with J gene TRBJ1-1; TRBD1 matches 9 bases. The CDR3 runs to 15 residues. V was clipped by 5 bases and J by 6 bases; unmatched bases: 10. DNA for the CDR3: TGTGCCAGCAGTCGTCGGACAGGGGATGTTCCTGAAGCTTTCTTT. This translates into CASSRRTGDVPEAFF.

The chain carries TRBV6-4 and TRBJ2-3; D may be TRBD1 (6 bases). The V gene lost 3 bases and the J gene lost 3 bases, with 13 bases spanning the gap. The CDR3 length is 15 residues. The germline gives CDR1 MRHNA, CDR2 SNTAGT. The CDR3 nucleotides read TGTGCCAGCAGTGAGGGTGCAGGGGAGACAGATACGCAGTATTTT. Translated: CASSEGAGETDTQYF.

V gene TRBV7-9 combines with J gene TRBJ2-2, with 9 bases lining up with TRBD1. Germline loops: CDR1 SEHNR, CDR2 FQNEAQ (reference sequence). With V trimmed by 5 bases and J by 4 bases, 5 bases remained unmatched. The CDR3 runs to 15 residues. In DNA, the CDR3 is TGTGCCAGCAGCCCCAGGACAGGGGCCACCGGGGAGCTGTTTTTT. Its protein is CASSPRTGATGELFF.

This clonotype was picked up a small number of times. Here the CDR3 reads CASSLTSGNEQYF. The CDR3 DNA reads as TGTGCCAGCAGCCTCACTAGCGGGAACGAGCAGTACTTC. V gene TRBV3-1 combines with J gene TRBJ2-7; 10 nucleotides agree with TRBD2. The trim removed 4 bases at V and 5 bases at J, leaving 2 bases unmatched. Germline V lookup: CDR1 LGHDT, CDR2 YNNKEL (reference sequence). The CDR3 totals 13 residues.

This clonotype occurred many times. The chain has TRBV7-8 and TRBJ2-1, with D tentatively TRBD1 or TRBD2 (5 bases each). The CDR3 totals 15 residues. The germline gives CDR1 SGHVS, CDR2 FQNEAQ. V was trimmed by 3 bases and J by 5 bases, leaving 14 bases between them. The CDR3 loop reads CASSFPGQLDNEQFF. CDR3 coding DNA: TGTGCCAGCAGCTTCCCGGGGCAGCTAGACAATGAGCAGTTCTTC.

This clonotype came up a few times. The V and J genes are TRBV20-1 and TRBJ2-7; 7 nucleotides align to TRBD2. CDR3 length: 11 residues. With 5 bases clipped from V and 3 bases from J, the junction kept 1 base outside the gene matches. Germline V lookup: CDR1 DFQATT, CDR2 SNEGSKA (reference sequence). CDR3 DNA sequence: TGCAGTGCTGGACTAGTCTACGAGCAGTACTTC. Amino acid sequence: CSAGLVYEQYF.

The V and J genes are TRBV7-2 and TRBJ2-2; 13 bases fit TRBD2. The germline CDR1 and CDR2 sequences are SGHTA and FQGNSA. The trim removed 6 bases at V and 4 bases at J, leaving 8 bases unmatched. The CDR3 contains 17 residues. CDR3 loop: CASRWTSGSPGTGELFF. CDR3 bases: TGTGCCAGCAGATGGACTAGCGGGAGCCCTGGCACCGGGGAGCTGTTTTTT.

This clonotype came up a few times. The chain couples TRBV29-1 to TRBJ2-5; 11 bases fit TRBD2. The junction had 11 bases not matched to a gene; V was cut back by 3 bases and J by 5 bases. This CDR3 is 16 amino acids long. Germline V gene sequence: CDR1 SQVTM, CDR2 ANQGSEA. In nucleotides, the CDR3 is TGCAGCGTTGATGCCCGTAGCGGGGGGGGCGCTGAGACCCAGTACTTC. It specifies CSVDARSGGGAETQYF. Full variable domain (missing parts from reference TRBV29-1 and TRBJ2-5): SAVISQKPSRDICQRGTSLTIQCQVDSQVTMMFWYRQQPGQSLTLIATANQGSEATYESGFVIDKFPISRPNLTFSTLTVSNMSPEDSSIYLCSVDARSGGGAETQYFGPGTRLLVL.

In DNA, the CDR3 is TGTGCCAGCAGCCTTACCGGACAGGAGCAAGCTTTCTTT. Its translation is CASSLTGQEQAFF. This chain uses TRBV7-2 with TRBJ1-1; 7 bases match TRBD1. Germline CDR1 and CDR2: SGHTA and FQGNSA. V was pared by 5 bases and J by 9 bases, with 9 bases of the junction left unmatched. This CDR3 comprises 13 residues.

This clonotype was found a few times. This chain connects TRBV14 to TRBJ1-2; no firm D call. Germline CDR1 and CDR2: SGHDN and FVKESK. V lost 0 bases, J lost 13 bases, and 12 bases lay in between. The CDR3 has 12 residues. This CDR3 is CASSQDTRRPTF. CDR3 DNA sequence: TGTGCCAGCAGCCAAGATACCCGGCGTCCCACCTTC. Full variable domain (missing parts from reference TRBV14 and TRBJ1-2): EAGVTQFPSHSVIEKGQTVTLRCDPISGHDNLYWYRRVMGKEIKFLLHFVKESKQDESGMPNNRFLAERTGGTYSTLKVQPAELEDSGVYFCASSQDTRRPTFGSGTRLTVV.

The CDR3 spells CASSLLRGAQETQYF. The CDR3 nucleotides read TGTGCCAGCAGCTTATTAAGGGGGGCCCAAGAGACCCAGTACTTC. V usage is TRBV7-6 and J usage is TRBJ2-5, with D perhaps TRBD1 or TRBD2 (6 bases each). Germline assignment: CDR1 SGHVS and CDR2 FNYEAQ. V was pared by 2 bases and J by 1 base, with 11 bases between. This CDR3 has 15 amino acids.

This clonotype was counted between two and nine times. The chain links TRBV9 to TRBJ1-1; no firm D call. Trimming pared 3 bases from V and 5 bases from J, leaving 8 bases between. The germline CDR1 and CDR2 sequences are SGDLS and YYNGEE. The CDR3 is made up of 12 amino acids. The CDR3 loop is CASSGLRTEAFF. CDR3 bases: TGTGCCAGCAGCGGCCTGCGGACTGAAGCTTTCTTT.

This clonotype was found many times. This rearrangement joins TRBV29-1 to TRBJ2-7, with D possibly called TRBD1 or TRBD2 (5 bases each). The V end lost 2 bases, the J end lost 5 bases, and 16 bases lay between the germline ends. Germline CDR1 is SQVTM and CDR2 is ANQGSEA. The CDR3 is 14 residues long. The DNA for the CDR3 is TGCAGCGTTGAATCCGGGGACGGCAGGCACGAGCAGTACTTC. Translating gives CSVESGDGRHEQYF.

V and J are TRBV20-1 and TRBJ1-2; 7 nucleotides align to TRBD1. Germline trimming cut 2 bases from V and 1 base from J; bases unmatched to any gene: 13. Germline V gene sequence: CDR1 DFQATT, CDR2 SNEGSKA (reference sequence). This CDR3 is built from 17 residues. The chain's CDR3 is CSARTNPGQRINYGYTF. The CDR3 DNA reads as TGCAGTGCTAGAACCAACCCGGGACAGAGGATTAACTATGGCTACACCTTC.

This clonotype was observed a few times. CDR3 amino acids: CASSLDPLQGANTGELFF. The CDR3 DNA follows: TGTGCCAGCAGCTTAGACCCCTTACAGGGGGCAAACACCGGGGAGCTGTTTTTT. The V and J genes are TRBV11-1 and TRBJ2-2; the match to TRBD1 covers 9 bases. Germline V lookup: CDR1 SGHAT, CDR2 FQDESV (reference sequence). With V trimmed by 1 base and J by 2 bases, 8 bases remained unmatched. The CDR3 totals 18 residues.

This clonotype was counted a few times. The rearrangement joins TRBV28 to TRBJ2-1; 8 positions agree with TRBD2. Germline V CDR1 and CDR2: MDHEN, SYDVKM. This CDR3 is built from 15 residues. As DNA, the CDR3 is TGTGCGAGCTCGTGGGCGGGGGGAACATACAATGAGCAGTTCTTC. It specifies CASSWAGGTYNEQFF. Full variable domain (missing parts from reference TRBV28 and TRBJ2-1): DVKVTQSSRYLVKRTGEKVFLECVQDMDHENMFWYRQDPGLGLRLIYFSYDVKMKEKGDIPEGYSVSREKKERFSLILESASTNQTSMYLCASSWAGGTYNEQFFGPGTRLTVL.

This clonotype was seen many times. V is TRBV29-1 and J is TRBJ2-7; a weak D match, TRBD2 (7 bases). Germline CDR1 is SQVTM and CDR2 is ANQGSEA. There are 15 residues in the CDR3. The ends were cut back, 8 bases at V and 0 bases at J, with 20 bases in the middle. The CDR3 sequence: CSIMGGRQVSYEQYF. The CDR3 DNA reads TGCAGCATAATGGGGGGGAGACAGGTCTCCTACGAGCAGTACTTC.

The gene calls are TRBV7-9 and TRBJ1-1; 7 nucleotides match TRBD1. V lost 5 bases, J lost 4 bases, and 10 bases stayed unmatched. The CDR3 is 15 residues long. In germline, CDR1 is SEHNR, CDR2 FQNEAQ (reference sequence). The CDR3 coding sequence is TGTGCCAGCAGCCCTGCTCAGGGGGGGCTCACTGAAGCTTTCTTT. It translates to CASSPAQGGLTEAFF.

The chain has TRBV30 and TRBJ2-1; D not resolved. There are 13 residues in the CDR3. CDR1 is GTSNPN and CDR2 is SVGIG in the germline V gene (reference sequence). Trimming shortened V by 5 bases and J by 8 bases, and 16 bases separated the two germline ends. The CDR3 sequence is CAWEVTATDEQFF. Written as DNA, the CDR3 is TGTGCCTGGGAAGTTACTGCCACCGATGAGCAGTTCTTC.